Following are 5 T cell receptor beta chains from one sample sequenced in a study of blood T cell repertoires in COVID-19 (dated by TCRdb to 2018 to 2021). Receptors were amplified or captured by the immunoSEQ multiplex PCR assay. This is the immuneACCESS table as TCRdb keeps it, with only in-frame sequences that have V and J called. A part of the clones is gone; compared with another copy, unresolved V genes explain less than half, and the rest is unexplained. This sample comprises more than 200,000 clones, under 90% of them detected only once. The biggest ten clones account for 4.2% of the sample. Sequencing used peripheral blood. These receptor sequences come from a man aged 55 to 70 with acute or convalescent COVID-19.

This clone was seen a few times. The chain has TRBV14 and TRBJ1-2, with a possible D match to TRBD1 (6 bases). Trimming pared 3 bases from V and 7 bases from J, leaving 9 bases between. Germline V gene lookup returns CDR1 SGHDN and CDR2 FVKESK. The CDR3 runs 12 residues. CDR3 DNA: TGTGCCAGCAGCCAGCTGACAGGTGGCTACACCTTC. Encoded protein: CASSQLTGGYTF.

The chain uses TRBV18 and TRBJ2-3; the match to TRBD2 covers 12 bases. The length of the CDR3 is 16 residues. The V gene end was trimmed by 3 bases and the J gene end by 5 bases; junction bases not matched to a gene: 6. Germline V gives CDR1 KGHSH, CDR2 LQKENI. CDR3 coding DNA: TGTGCCAGCTCACCGTCTCTAGCGGGAGGGAAAGATACGCAGTATTTT. It yields the protein CASSPSLAGGKDTQYF.

The chain combines TRBV7-3 with TRBJ1-2; 7 bases are shared with TRBD1. The CDR3 covers 15 residues. CDR1 SGHTA and CDR2 FQGTGA come from the germline V gene. V dropped 0 bases and J dropped 0; count of bases not matched to a gene: 1. The CDR3 spells CASSLTGQSNYGYTF. For the CDR3, the DNA is TGTGCCAGCAGCTTAACGGGACAGTCTAACTATGGCTACACCTTC.

The rearrangement joins TRBV13 to TRBJ2-1; TRBD1 might be the D (5 bases). Trimming left V 4 bases short and J 0 bases short, with 10 bases between. Germline V CDR1 and CDR2: PRHDT, FYEKMQ (reference sequence). The CDR3 has 15 amino acids. The CDR3 sequence: CASSSDTDSYNEQFF. For the CDR3, the DNA is TGTGCCAGCAGCTCGGACACGGACTCCTACAATGAGCAGTTCTTC.

This clone occurred once. This chain connects TRBV29-1 to TRBJ2-3; no firm D call. V lost 3 bases to trimming and J lost 6 bases, with 10 bases between them. In germline, CDR1 is SQVTM, CDR2 ANQGSEA. This CDR3 contains 12 residues. The CDR3 DNA reads TGCAGCGTTGACTTCACTTTGGATACGCAGTATTTT. Protein product: CSVDFTLDTQYF.